The clone carrying this T cell receptor beta chain has only a few counts. The antigen is unknown. Expressed TCRB transcripts were sequenced because the entire RNA isolate underwent reverse transcription. Using immunoSEQ multiplex PCR, the repertoire was profiled, and TCRdb retains in-frame clones only, with some absent. Among approximately 400,000 clones listed, approximately 16% were seen once. These data belong to a study of beta chain features in type 1 diabetes. V lost 6 bases and J lost 1, with 15 bases in between. CDR1 and CDR2 (germline): SQVTM, ANQGSEA. The CDR3 loop spans 14 amino acids. Study results and limitations: Shortening of TCRB CDR3s, moderate but significant, appeared in all four CD4+ subsets of Type 1 diabetes patients. With patients and controls alike, PCR might favor shorter templates to an equal degree.

The sequenced material came from naive CD4+ T cells from blood. This chain links TRBV29-1 with TRBJ1-1; possible D gene TRBD1, 5 bases. This sequence originates from a woman younger than 30 in good health. CDR3 DNA sequence: TGCAGCGTGGGGCCGGAACTTTCGAACACTGAAGCTTTCTTT. This codes for CSVGPELSNTEAFF.